This T cell receptor beta chain was captured in a study of blood T cell repertoires in COVID-19. Study in general: Researchers got acute and convalescent COVID-19 samples from the United States, Italy and Spain. Sample material is recorded as cDNA or gDNA derived from T cells, B-cell-depleted T cells, or PBMCs.

This CDR3 has 15 amino acids. The J segment lost 3 bases and the V segment lost 5 bases, leaving 7 bases of the junction unmatched. Looked up from germline, CDR1 is MDHEN and CDR2 is SYDVKM. Methods used by the authors: Reference gene primer amplification gave nucleated cell count estimates. Profiling relied on immunoSEQ multiplex PCR, and the TCRdb table lists in-frame clones only, not all of them. V, J and clone size are taken as reported in that table, and D and trimming were inferred from the DNA itself. The data contain approximately 180,000 clones, approximately 90% of them seen just once; the ten biggest clones take up 3.5% to 4.5%.

V gene TRBV28 combines with J gene TRBJ1-3, with 7 bases lining up with TRBD1. The source is a human donor in a cohort sampled during active COVID-19. The sequenced sample consisted of peripheral blood. DNA of the CDR3: TGTGCCAGCAGTCCACAGGGGTACAGTGGAAACACCATATATTTT. Residues: CASSPQGYSGNTIYF.